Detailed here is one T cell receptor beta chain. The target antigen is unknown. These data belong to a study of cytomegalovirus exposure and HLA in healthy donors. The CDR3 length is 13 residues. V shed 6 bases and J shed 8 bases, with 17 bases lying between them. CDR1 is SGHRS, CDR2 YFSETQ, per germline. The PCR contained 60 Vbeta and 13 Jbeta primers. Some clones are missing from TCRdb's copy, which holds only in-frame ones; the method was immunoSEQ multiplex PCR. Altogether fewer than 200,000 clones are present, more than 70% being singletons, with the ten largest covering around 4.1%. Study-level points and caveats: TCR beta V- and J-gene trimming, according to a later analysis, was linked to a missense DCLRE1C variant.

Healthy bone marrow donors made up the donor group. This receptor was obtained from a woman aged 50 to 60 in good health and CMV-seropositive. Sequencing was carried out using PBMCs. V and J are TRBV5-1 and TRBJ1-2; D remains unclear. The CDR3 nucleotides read TGCGCCAGCACCTTCGAGTCTAGAGGAGGCTACACCTTC. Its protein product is CASTFESRGGYTF. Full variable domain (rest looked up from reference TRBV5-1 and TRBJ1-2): KAGVTQTPRYLIKTRGQQVTLSCSPISGHRSVSWYQQTPGQGLQFLFEYFSETQRNKGNFPGRFSGRQFSNSRSEMNVSTLELGDSALYLCASTFESRGGYTFGSGTRLTVV.